What follows are 5 T cell receptor beta chains derived from one specimen sequenced in a study of glioma-infiltrating T cells after dendritic cell vaccination. Time point specified: after dendritic cell vaccination, including at tumor progression/relapse. Clones were read by immunoSEQ multiplex PCR, and TCRdb kept only the in-frame ones, dropping some. The sample gives approximately 90,000 clones, around four fifths of which show up once; roughly 2.1% is in the top ten. Sequenced material: blood, taken after dendritic cell vaccination. The receptors here all came from a human donor with glioblastoma.

J is TRBJ2-3 and V is TRBV5-1; 9 bases are a match to TRBD2. Trimming cost V 0 bases and J 2 bases; bases outside gene matches: 1. The CDR3 is 15 amino acids. Germline V gene data show CDR1 as SGHRS and CDR2 as YFSETQ. CDR3 sequence (DNA): TGCGCCAGCAGCTTGGGACTAGCGGACACAGATACGCAGTATTTT. It yields the protein CASSLGLADTDTQYF.

On this clone: This CDR3 is also generated by other DNA sequences in the sample. The chain uses TRBV7-9 and TRBJ1-1; D unclear. The CDR3 length is 12 residues. Trimming left V 2 bases short and J 5 bases short, with 6 bases between. CDR1 and CDR2 (germline): SEHNR, FQNEAQ (reference sequence). CDR3 residues: CASSLRGTEAFF. CDR3 coding DNA: TGTGCCAGCAGCTTACGAGGGACTGAAGCTTTCTTT.

The chain uses TRBV19 and TRBJ1-3; the D gene is possibly TRBD1 (6 bases). Germline V CDR1 and CDR2: LNHDA, SQIVND (reference sequence). Trimming removed 3 bases from V and 2 bases from J, with 11 bases in between. The CDR3 extends over 15 amino acids. CDR3 protein: CASSIGAGAGNTIYF. In DNA, the CDR3 is TGTGCCAGTAGTATTGGGGCAGGGGCTGGAAACACCATATATTTT. Complete variable domain (other parts from reference TRBV19 and TRBJ1-3): DGGITQSPKYLFRKEGQNVTLSCEQNLNHDAMYWYRQDPGQGLRLIYYSQIVNDFQKGDIAEGYSVSREKKESFPLTVTSAQKNPTAFYLCASSIGAGAGNTIYFGEGSWLTVV.

The chain employs TRBV5-6 and TRBJ2-3, with D maybe TRBD2 (7 bases). Trimming removed 4 bases from V and 3 bases from J, with 15 bases in between. The CDR3 length is 15 residues. Germline values: CDR1 SGHDT, CDR2 YYEEEE. CDR3 coding DNA: TGTGCCAGCAGCCCATTAGGGGGGGTTACAGATACGCAGTATTTT. Its protein product is CASSPLGGVTDTQYF.

The chain couples TRBV30 to TRBJ1-1; 8 bases agree with TRBD1. Germline CDR1 and CDR2: GTSNPN and SVGIG (reference sequence). The CDR3 runs 13 residues. Unmatched junction bases numbered 2, after V lost 2 bases and J lost 3 bases. The CDR3 loop reads CAWSTQGDTEAFF. The CDR3 DNA reads as TGTGCCTGGAGTACACAGGGGGACACTGAAGCTTTCTTT.